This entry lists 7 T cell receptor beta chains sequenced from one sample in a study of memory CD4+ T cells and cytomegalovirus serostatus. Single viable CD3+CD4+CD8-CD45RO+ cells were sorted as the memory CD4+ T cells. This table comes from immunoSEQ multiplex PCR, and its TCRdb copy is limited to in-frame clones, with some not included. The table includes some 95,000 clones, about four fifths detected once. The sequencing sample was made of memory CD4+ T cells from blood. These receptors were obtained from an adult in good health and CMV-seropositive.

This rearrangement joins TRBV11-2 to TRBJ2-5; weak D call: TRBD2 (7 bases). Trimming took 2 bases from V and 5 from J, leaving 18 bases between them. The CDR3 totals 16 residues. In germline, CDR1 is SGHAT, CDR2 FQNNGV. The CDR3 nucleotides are TGTGCCAGCAGCTTAATTGGGGGGGGCCCTGGGGAGACCCAGTACTTC. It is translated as CASSLIGGGPGETQYF. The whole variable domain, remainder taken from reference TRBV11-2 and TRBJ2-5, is EAGVAQSPRYKIIEKRQSVAFWCNPISGHATLYWYQQILGQGPKLLIQFQNNGVVDDSQLPKDRFSAERLKGVDSTLKIQPAKLEDSAVYLCASSLIGGGPGETQYFGPGTRLLVL.

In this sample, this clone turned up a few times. CDR3 coding DNA: TGTGCCAGCAGTGAAATGGGACAGGGGAGTGAAAAACTGTTTTTT. Amino acid sequence: CASSEMGQGSEKLFF. This chain uses TRBV2 with TRBJ1-4, with TRBD1 matching over 10 bases. CDR3 length: 15 residues. V trimming: 2 bases; J trimming: 7 bases; junction bases outside the gene matches: 4. The V gene's germline CDR1 is SNHLY and CDR2 FYNNEI. Using reference TRBV2 and TRBJ1-4 for the parts outside the CDR3, the full variable domain is EPEVTQTPSHQVTQMGQEVILRCVPISNHLYFYWYRQILGQKVEFLVSFYNNEISEKSEIFDDQFSVERPDGSNFTLKIRSTKLEDSAMYFCASSEMGQGSEKLFFGSGTQLSVL.

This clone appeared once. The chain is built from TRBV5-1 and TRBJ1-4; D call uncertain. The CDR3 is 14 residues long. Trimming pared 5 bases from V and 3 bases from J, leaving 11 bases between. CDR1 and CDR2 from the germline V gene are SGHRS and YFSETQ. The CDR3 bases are TGCGCCAGCAGGGCGACACCCTCTAATGAAAAACTGTTTTTT. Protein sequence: CASRATPSNEKLFF.

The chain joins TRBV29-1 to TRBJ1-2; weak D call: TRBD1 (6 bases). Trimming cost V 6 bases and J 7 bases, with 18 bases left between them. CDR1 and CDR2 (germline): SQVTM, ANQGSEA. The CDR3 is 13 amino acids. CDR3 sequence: CSVHTGSFGGYTF. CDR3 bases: TGCAGCGTCCACACAGGGTCGTTTGGTGGCTACACCTTC.

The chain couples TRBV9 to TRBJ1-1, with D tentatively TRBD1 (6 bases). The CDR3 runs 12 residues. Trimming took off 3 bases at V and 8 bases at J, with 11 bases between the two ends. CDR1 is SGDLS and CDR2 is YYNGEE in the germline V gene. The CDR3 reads CASSAVRGEAFF. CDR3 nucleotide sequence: TGTGCCAGCAGCGCGGTTAGGGGGGAAGCTTTCTTT.

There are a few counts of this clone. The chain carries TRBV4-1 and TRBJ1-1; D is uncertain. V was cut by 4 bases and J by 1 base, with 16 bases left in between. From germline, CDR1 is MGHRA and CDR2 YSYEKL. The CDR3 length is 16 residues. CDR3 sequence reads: CASSLQTDPRNTEAFF. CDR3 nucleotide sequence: TGCGCCAGCAGCCTACAGACCGACCCTAGGAACACTGAAGCTTTCTTT.

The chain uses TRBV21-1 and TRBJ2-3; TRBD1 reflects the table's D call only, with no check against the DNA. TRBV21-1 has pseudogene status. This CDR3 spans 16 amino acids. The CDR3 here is CASSKSNRPGHDTQYF. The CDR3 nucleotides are TGTGCCAGCAGCAAATCCAACAGGCCCGGACATGATACGCAGTATTTT.